This T cell receptor (beta chain) was obtained from a study of CD8+ T cells in alopecia areata (dated by TCRdb to between 2018 and 2020). In terms of the full investigation: Treated patients were enrolled in an open-label pilot trial of oral tofacitinib at 5 to 10 mg twice daily for moderate-to-severe alopecia areata. Patients stayed on tofacitinib for 6 to 18 months and then had 6 months of follow-up off drug so that delayed response and recurrence could be assessed. In treated patients, disease severity was measured using the SALT score, which gives the percentage of scalp surface area affected. High-throughput TCRbeta sequencing was used to examine T cell clonal expansion in alopecia areata in both the C3H/HeJ mouse model and human patients. Human TCRbeta sequencing covered scalp tissue and sorted CD4+ and CD8+ peripheral blood T cells from patchy and totalis/universalis alopecia areata patients and healthy controls. Tofacitinib-treated patients had biopsies at baseline and at 4 and 24 weeks of treatment, with a later scalp biopsy in several patients. Scalp clonality was compared across normal scalp (n=4), patchy alopecia areata scalp (n=8), and alopecia totalis/universalis scalp (n=8). RNA was extracted with the PAXgene miRNA kit for fixed scalp, the miRNeasy kit for PBMCs, and the RNeasy kit for mouse skin. TCRbeta CDR3 regions were amplified by immunoSEQ multiplex PCR using 35 Vbeta forward and 13 Jbeta reverse primers. Results and caveats for the whole study, not just this receptor: During tofacitinib treatment, many expanded lesional clones stuck around in both scalp and blood, and this persistence may partly explain why relapse happens after treatment is stopped. Scalp clonality and the number of expanded CD8+ clones among the top 100 scalp clones were significantly decreased by tofacitinib. TCR sequences shared between patients were less clear than in mice, possibly partly because of HLA diversity in the patient population. Higher clonality and more expanded CD8+ clones were observed in lesional scalp than in normal scalp, particularly in alopecia totalis/universalis, a finding suggestive of antigenic drive. Unlike mouse skin, which is dominated by gammadelta T cells, normal human skin has resident alphabeta T cells that are also sequenced, and this complicates analysis of the scalp TCR repertoire. Because the treated cohort was small and included a single nonresponder, larger studies are needed to assess links between baseline CD8+ expansion and response.

Turning to this clone: The antigen this receptor binds is unknown. No much larger clonotype is one base removed from it; base qualities were not supplied.

The treatment or condition label for this specimen denotes: oral pan-JAK inhibitor, 5-10 mg twice daily. From alopecia areata patients, peripheral blood was collected along with lesional scalp punch biopsies. PBMCs were separated by density centrifugation and stained for CD3, CD4 and CD8, after which CD4+ and CD8+ T cells were sorted on a FACSAria. CDR1 and CDR2 are read off the germline V gene as SQVTM and ANQGSEA. The CDR3, cysteine through phenylalanine, is 11 amino acids long. The sequence is cut down to CDR3 DNA, 33 bases in frame from base 1. V is clipped by 7 bases and J by 4 bases, and the sequence between their germline boundaries is 10 bases long. The receptor library was made with the immunoSEQ multiplex PCR assay. RNA was extracted from all samples and reverse transcribed into cDNA, which served as template for TCR sequencing. First-strand cDNA was synthesized with SuperScript III using a 2:1 mix of oligo-dT and random hexamers. A synthetic immune receptor repertoire was used to assess amplification bias, and residual bias was removed computationally. The paper's processing steps were these. Raw reads were preprocessed to remove errors, and CDR3 was defined according to IMGT conventions as the region from the conserved cysteine to phenylalanine. Clonality was computed by normalizing Shannon entropy by log2 of the number of productive unique TCRs and subtracting the result from 1. CD4 or CD8 identity of scalp clones was inferred by cross-referencing scalp TCRbeta sequences with sorted blood CD4 and CD8 repertoires. TCRdb took over this immuneACCESS table, retaining in-frame rearrangements with V and J assigned. Such tables are incomplete; in checked studies, under half of the missing clones stem from an unresolved V gene, and the remainder is unexplained. V, J and clone size reflect that table, while D and trimming were determined from the DNA. Across this sample there are nearly 95,000 clones, with around 71% seen only once. The biggest ten clones account for about 18% of the sample.

The rearranged segments are TRBV29-1 and TRBJ1-2; too little of a D gene remains to name it. Sequenced here: CD8+ T cells sorted from blood, sampled around week 42, from a patient treated with tofacitinib. This TCR derives from a human donor with alopecia areata. Here is the DNA: TGCAGCGCACCCTTAAGCTATGGCTACACCTTC. Its translation is CSAPLSYGYTF.